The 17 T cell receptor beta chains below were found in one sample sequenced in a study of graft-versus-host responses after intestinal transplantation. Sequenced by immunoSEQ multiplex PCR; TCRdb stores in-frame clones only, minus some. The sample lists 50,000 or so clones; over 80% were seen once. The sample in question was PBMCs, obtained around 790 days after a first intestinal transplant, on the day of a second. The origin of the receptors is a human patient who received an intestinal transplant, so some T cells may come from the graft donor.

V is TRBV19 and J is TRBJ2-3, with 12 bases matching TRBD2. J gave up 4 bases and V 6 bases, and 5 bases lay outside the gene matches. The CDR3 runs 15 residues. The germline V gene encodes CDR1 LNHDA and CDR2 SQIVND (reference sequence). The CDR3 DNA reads TGTGCCAGTAGGGTCTCTAGCGGGAGGGCAGATACGCAGTATTTT. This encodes CASRVSSGRADTQYF. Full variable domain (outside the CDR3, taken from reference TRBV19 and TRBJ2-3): DGGITQSPKYLFRKEGQNVTLSCEQNLNHDAMYWYRQDPGQGLRLIYYSQIVNDFQKGDIAEGYSVSREKKESFPLTVTSAQKNPTAFYLCASRVSSGRADTQYFGPGTRLTVL.

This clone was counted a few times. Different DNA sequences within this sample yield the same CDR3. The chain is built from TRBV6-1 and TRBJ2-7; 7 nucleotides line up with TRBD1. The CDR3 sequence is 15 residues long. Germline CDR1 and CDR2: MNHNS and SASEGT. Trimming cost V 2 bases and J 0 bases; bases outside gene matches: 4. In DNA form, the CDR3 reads TGTGCCAGCAGTGAATTGGCAGGGGGCTCCTACGAGCAGTACTTC. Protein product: CASSELAGGSYEQYF.

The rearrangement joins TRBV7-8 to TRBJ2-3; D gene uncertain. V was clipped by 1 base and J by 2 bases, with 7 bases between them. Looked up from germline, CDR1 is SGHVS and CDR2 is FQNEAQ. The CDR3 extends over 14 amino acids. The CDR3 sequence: CASSLGWITDTQYF. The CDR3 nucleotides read TGTGCCAGCAGCTTAGGGTGGATCACAGATACGCAGTATTTT.

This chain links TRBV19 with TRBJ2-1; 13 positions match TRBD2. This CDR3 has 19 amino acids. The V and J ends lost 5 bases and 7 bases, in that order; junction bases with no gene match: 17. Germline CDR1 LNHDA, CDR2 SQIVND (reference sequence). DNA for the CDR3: TGTGCCAGTAGTCCCCGTGGGTCAGGACTAGCGGGAGTTGGAAATGAGCAGTTCTTC. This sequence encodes CASSPRGSGLAGVGNEQFF. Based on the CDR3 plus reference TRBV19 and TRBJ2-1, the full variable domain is DGGITQSPKYLFRKEGQNVTLSCEQNLNHDAMYWYRQDPGQGLRLIYYSQIVNDFQKGDIAEGYSVSREKKESFPLTVTSAQKNPTAFYLCASSPRGSGLAGVGNEQFFGPGTRLTVL.

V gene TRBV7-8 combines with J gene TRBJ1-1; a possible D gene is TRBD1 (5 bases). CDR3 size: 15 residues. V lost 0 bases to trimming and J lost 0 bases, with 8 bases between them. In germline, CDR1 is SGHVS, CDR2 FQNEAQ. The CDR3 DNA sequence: TGTGCCAGCAGCTTAGCCGGGACGGTGAACACTGAAGCTTTCTTT. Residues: CASSLAGTVNTEAFF.

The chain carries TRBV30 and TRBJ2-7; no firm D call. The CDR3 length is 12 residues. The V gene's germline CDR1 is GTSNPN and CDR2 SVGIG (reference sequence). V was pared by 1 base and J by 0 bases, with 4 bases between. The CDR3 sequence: CAWSEDSYEQYF. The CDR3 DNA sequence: TGTGCCTGGAGTGAGGACTCCTACGAGCAGTACTTC.

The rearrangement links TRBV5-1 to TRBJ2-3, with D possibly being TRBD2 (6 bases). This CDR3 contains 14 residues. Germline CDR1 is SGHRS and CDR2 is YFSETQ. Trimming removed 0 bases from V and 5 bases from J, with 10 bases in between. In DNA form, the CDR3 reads TGCGCCAGCAGCTTGGGGGAGGCGGGAGATACGCAGTATTTT. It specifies CASSLGEAGDTQYF.

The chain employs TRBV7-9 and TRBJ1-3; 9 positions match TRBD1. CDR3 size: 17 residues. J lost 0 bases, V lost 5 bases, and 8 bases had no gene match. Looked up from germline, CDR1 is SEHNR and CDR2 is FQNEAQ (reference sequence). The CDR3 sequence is CASSLPGTGISGNTIYF. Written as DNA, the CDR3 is TGTGCCAGCAGCCTCCCCGGGACAGGGATCTCTGGAAACACCATATATTTT.

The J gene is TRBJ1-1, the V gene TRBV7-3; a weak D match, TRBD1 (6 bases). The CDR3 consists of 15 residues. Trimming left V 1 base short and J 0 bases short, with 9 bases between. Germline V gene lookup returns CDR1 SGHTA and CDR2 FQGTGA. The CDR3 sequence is CASSLIGGMNTEAFF. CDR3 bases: TGTGCCAGCAGCTTAATAGGGGGAATGAACACTGAAGCTTTCTTT.

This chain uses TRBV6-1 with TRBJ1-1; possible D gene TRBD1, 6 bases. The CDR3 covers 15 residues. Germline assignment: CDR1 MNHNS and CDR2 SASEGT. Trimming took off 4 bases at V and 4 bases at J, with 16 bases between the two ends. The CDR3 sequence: CASSASGARSTEAFF. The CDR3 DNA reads TGTGCCAGCAGTGCTTCAGGGGCCAGATCCACTGAAGCTTTCTTT.

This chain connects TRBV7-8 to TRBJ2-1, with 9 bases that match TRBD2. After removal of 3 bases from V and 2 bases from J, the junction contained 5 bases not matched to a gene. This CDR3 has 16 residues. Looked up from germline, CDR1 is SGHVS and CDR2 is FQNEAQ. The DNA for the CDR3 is TGTGCCAGCAGCTTCAGACTAGCGGTTACCTACAATGAGCAGTTCTTC. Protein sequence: CASSFRLAVTYNEQFF. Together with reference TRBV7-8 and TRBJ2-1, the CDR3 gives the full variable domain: GAGVSQSPRYKVAKRGQDVALRCDPISGHVSLFWYQQALGQGPEFLTYFQNEAQLDKSGLPSDRFFAERPEGSVSTLKIQRTQQEDSAVYLCASSFRLAVTYNEQFFGPGTRLTVL.

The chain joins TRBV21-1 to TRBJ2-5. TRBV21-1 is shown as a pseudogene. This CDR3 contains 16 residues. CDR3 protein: CASSTEPPGRPETQYF. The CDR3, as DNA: TGTGCCAGCAGCACAGAGCCCCCCGGGCGACCAGAGACCCAGTACTTC.

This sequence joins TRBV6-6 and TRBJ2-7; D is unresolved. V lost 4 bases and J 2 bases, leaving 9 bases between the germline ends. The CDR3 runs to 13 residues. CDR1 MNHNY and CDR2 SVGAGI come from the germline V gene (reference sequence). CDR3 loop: CASSLGLTYEQYF. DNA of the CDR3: TGTGCCAGCAGTTTAGGGTTGACCTACGAGCAGTACTTC.

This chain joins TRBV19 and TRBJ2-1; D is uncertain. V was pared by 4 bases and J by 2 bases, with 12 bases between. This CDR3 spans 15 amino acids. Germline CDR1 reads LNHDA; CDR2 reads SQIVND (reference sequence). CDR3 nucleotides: TGTGCCAGTAGTAGCCAGACCTCCCCCTACAATGAGCAGTTCTTC. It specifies CASSSQTSPYNEQFF. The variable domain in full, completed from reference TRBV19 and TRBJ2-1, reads DGGITQSPKYLFRKEGQNVTLSCEQNLNHDAMYWYRQDPGQGLRLIYYSQIVNDFQKGDIAEGYSVSREKKESFPLTVTSAQKNPTAFYLCASSSQTSPYNEQFFGPGTRLTVL.

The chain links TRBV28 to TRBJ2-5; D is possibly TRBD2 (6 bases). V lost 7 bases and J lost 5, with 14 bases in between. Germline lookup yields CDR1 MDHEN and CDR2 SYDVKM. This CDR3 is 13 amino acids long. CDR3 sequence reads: CASTEGPRETQYF. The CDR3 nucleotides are TGTGCCAGCACGGAGGGGCCAAGGGAGACCCAGTACTTC.

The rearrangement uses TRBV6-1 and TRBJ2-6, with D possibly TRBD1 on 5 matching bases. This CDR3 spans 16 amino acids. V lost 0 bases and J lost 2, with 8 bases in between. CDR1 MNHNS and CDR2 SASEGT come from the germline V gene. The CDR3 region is CASSEAWGAGANVLTF. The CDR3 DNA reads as TGTGCCAGCAGTGAAGCTTGGGGCGCTGGGGCCAACGTCCTGACTTTC.

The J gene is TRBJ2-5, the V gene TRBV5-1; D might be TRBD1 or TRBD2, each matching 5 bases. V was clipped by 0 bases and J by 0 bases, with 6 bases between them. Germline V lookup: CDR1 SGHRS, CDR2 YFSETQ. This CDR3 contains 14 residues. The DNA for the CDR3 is TGCGCCAGCAGCTTGGGGGACCACCAAGAGACCCAGTACTTC. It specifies CASSLGDHQETQYF.